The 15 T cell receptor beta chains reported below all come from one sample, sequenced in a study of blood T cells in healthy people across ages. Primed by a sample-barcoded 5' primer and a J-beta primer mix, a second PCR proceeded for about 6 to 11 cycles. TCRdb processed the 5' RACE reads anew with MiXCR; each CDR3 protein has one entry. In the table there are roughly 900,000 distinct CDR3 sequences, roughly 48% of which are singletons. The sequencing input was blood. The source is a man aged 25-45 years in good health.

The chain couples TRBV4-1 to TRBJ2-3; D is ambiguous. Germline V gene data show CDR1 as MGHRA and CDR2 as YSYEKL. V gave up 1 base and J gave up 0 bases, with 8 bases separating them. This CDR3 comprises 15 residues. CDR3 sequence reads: CASSQGVTSTDTQYF. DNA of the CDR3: TGCGCCAGCAGCCAAGGGGTGACTAGCACAGATACGCAGTATTTT.

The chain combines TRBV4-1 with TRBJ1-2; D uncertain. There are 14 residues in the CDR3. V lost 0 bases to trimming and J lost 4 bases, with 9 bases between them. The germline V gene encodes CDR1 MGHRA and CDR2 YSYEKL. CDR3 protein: CASSQEVGSYGYTF. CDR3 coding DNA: TGCGCCAGCAGCCAAGAAGTTGGTTCCTATGGCTACACCTTC.

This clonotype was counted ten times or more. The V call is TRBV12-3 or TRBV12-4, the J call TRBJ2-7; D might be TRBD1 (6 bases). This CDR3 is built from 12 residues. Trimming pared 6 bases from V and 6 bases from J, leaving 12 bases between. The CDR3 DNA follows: TGTGCCAGCAGCCTAGGGGGACGCGAGCAGTACTTC. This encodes CASSLGGREQYF.

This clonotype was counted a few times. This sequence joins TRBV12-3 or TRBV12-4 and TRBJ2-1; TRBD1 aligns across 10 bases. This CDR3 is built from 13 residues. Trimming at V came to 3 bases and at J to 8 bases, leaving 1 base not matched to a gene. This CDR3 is CASSLDRGDEQFF. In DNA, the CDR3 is TGTGCCAGCAGTTTGGACAGGGGGGATGAGCAGTTCTTC.

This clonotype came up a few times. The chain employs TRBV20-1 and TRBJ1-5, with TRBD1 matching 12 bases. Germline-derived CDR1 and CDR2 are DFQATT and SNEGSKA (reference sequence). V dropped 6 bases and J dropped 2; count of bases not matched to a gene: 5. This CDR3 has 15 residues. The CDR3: CSAHGTGGGNQPQHF. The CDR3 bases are TGCAGTGCCCACGGGACAGGGGGCGGCAATCAGCCCCAGCATTTT.

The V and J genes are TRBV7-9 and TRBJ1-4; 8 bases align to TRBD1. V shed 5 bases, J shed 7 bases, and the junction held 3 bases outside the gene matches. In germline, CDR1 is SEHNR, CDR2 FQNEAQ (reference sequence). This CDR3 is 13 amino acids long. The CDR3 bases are TGTGCCAGCAGCACGACAGGGGTTGAAAAACTGTTTTTT. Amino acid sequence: CASSTTGVEKLFF.

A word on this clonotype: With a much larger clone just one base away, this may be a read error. The CDR3 region is CASSLVQGQQTQYF. The CDR3 DNA reads TGTGCCAGCAGCTTGGTCCAGGGACAACAGACCCAGTACTTC. V usage is TRBV11-3 and J usage is TRBJ2-5; D is possibly TRBD1 (6 bases). Germline CDR1 SGHNT, CDR2 YENEEA. This CDR3 contains 14 residues. The V end lost 3 bases, the J end lost 6 bases, and 14 bases lay between the germline ends.

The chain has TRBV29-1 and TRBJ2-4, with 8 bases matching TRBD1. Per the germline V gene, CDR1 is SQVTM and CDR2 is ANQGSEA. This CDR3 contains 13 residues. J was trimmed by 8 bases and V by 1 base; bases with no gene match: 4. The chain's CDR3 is CSVEGNRGDIQYF. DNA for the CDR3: TGCAGCGTTGAAGGGAACAGGGGGGACATTCAGTACTTC.

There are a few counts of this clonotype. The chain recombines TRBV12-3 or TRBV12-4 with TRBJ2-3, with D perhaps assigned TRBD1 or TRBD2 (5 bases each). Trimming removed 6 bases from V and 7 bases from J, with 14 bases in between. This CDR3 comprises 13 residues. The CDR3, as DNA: TGTGCCAGCAGAAGGGACGGCGCGAATACGCAGTATTTT. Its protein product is CASRRDGANTQYF.

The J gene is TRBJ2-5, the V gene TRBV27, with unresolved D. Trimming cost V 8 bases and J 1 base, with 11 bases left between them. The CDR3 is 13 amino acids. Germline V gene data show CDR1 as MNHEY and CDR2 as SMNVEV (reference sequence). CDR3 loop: CASAPDLQETQYF. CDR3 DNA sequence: TGTGCCAGCGCCCCGGACCTCCAAGAGACCCAGTACTTC.

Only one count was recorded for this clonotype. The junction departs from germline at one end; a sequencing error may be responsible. As DNA, the CDR3 is TGCGCCCGCAGCCAAGAAATGGGCTTTCAGCCCCAGCATTTT. Its translation: CARSQEMGFQPQHF. The J gene is TRBJ1-5, the V gene TRBV4-3; D unclear. The CDR3 contains 14 residues. From germline, CDR1 is LGHNA and CDR2 YSLEER.

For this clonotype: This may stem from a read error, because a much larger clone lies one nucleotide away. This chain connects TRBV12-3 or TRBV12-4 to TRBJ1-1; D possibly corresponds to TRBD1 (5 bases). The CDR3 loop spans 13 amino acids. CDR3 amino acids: CASNLGTDTEAFF. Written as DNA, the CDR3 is TGTGCCAGCAATTTAGGGACCGACACTGAAGCTTTCTTT.

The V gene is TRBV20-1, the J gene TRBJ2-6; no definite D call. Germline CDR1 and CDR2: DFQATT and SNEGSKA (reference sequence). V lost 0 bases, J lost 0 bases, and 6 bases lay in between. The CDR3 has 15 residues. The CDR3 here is CSARDHSSGANVLTF. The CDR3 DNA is TGCAGTGCTAGAGATCACAGCTCTGGGGCCAACGTCCTGACTTTC.

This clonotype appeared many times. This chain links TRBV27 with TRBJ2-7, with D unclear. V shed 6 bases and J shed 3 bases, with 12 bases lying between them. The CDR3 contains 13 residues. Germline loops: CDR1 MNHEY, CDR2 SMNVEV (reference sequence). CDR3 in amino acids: CASSLGRYYEQYF. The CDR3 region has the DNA TGTGCCAGCAGCCTTGGCAGATACTACGAGCAGTACTTC.

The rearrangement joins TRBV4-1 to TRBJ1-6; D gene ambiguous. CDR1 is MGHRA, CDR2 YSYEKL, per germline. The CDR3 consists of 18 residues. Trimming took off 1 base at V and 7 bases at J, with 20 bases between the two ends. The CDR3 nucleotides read TGCGCCAGCAGCCAAGCCCATAAGGACGTCGGATTGAATTCACCCCTCCACTTT. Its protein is CASSQAHKDVGLNSPLHF.